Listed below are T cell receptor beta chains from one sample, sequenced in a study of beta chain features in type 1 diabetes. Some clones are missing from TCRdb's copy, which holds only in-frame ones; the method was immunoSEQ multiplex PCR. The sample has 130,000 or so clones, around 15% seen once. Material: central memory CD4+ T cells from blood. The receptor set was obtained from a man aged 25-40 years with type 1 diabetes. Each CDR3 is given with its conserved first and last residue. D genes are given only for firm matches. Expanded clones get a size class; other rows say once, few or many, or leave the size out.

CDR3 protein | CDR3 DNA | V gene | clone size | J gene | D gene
CAWSRQSGVEQYF | TGTGCCTGGAGTCGACAGTCCGGGGTTGAGCAGTACTTC | TRBV30 | . | TRBJ2-7 | .
CASSGGTVQETQYF | TGCGCCAGCAGCGGGGGGACAGTACAAGAGACCCAGTACTTC | TRBV5-1 | few | TRBJ2-5 | .
CASSQEARYEQYF | TGTGCCAGCAGCCAAGAGGCCAGATACGAGCAGTACTTC | TRBV4-2 | . | TRBJ2-7 | .
CASSRQTGLEAFF | TGTGCCAGCAGCCGACAAACAGGGTTAGAAGCTTTCTTT | TRBV7-6 | . | TRBJ1-1 | .
CASSFSGAETQYF | TGTGCCAGCAGCTTTAGCGGGGCAGAGACCCAGTACTTC | TRBV7-9 | . | TRBJ2-5 | TRBD2
CSTGDRSNEKLFF | TGCAGCACCGGGGACAGGTCGAATGAAAAACTGTTTTTT | TRBV29-1 | few | TRBJ1-4 | TRBD1
CASRTPNTGELFF | TGTGCCAGCCGGACACCCAACACCGGGGAGCTGTTTTTT | TRBV6-5 | few | TRBJ2-2 | .
CASSQDPTGELFF | TGCGCCAGCAGCCAAGATCCAACCGGGGAGCTGTTTTTT | TRBV4-3 | . | TRBJ2-2 | .
CASSLCGLMDEQYF | TGTGCCAGCAGCTTATGCGGTCTAATGGACGAGCAGTACTTC | TRBV5-7 | few | TRBJ2-7 | .
CASSLTGNEQFF | TGTGCCAGCAGCCTGACAGGGAATGAGCAGTTCTTC | TRBV2 | many | TRBJ2-1 | TRBD1
CASSLAADNYGYTF | TGTGCCAGCAGCTTAGCTGCGGATAACTATGGCTACACCTTC | TRBV7-6 | . | TRBJ1-2 | .
CSVEGRNTEAFF | TGCAGCGTTGAAGGCAGGAACACTGAAGCTTTCTTT | TRBV29-1 | . | TRBJ1-1 | .
CATSRDLSGGYEQYF | TGTGCCACCAGCAGAGATCTGAGCGGGGGCTACGAGCAGTACTTC | TRBV15 | . | TRBJ2-7 | TRBD2
CASSPGPYYEQYF | TGTGCCAGCAGCCCTGGACCGTACTACGAGCAGTACTTC | TRBV7-2 | many | TRBJ2-7 | .
CASSGSGTGWDEQYF | TGTGCCAGCAGTGGCTCCGGGACAGGGTGGGACGAGCAGTACTTC | TRBV6-1 | . | TRBJ2-7 | TRBD1
CASSNPTATDTQYF | TGTGCCAGCAGCAATCCGACAGCTACAGATACGCAGTATTTT | TRBV7-9 | few | TRBJ2-3 | .
CAWSVMRQPQHF | TGTGCCTGGAGTGTAATGCGTCAGCCCCAGCATTTT | TRBV30 | . | TRBJ1-5 | .
CASSLVGGGTTDTQYF | TGTGCCAGTTCATTGGTTGGCGGGGGGACCACAGATACGCAGTATTTT | TRBV13 | . | TRBJ2-3 | TRBD2
CASSLPGHPRETQYF | TGTGCCAGCAGCTTACCGGGACACCCTCGGGAGACCCAGTACTTC | TRBV5-4 | . | TRBJ2-5 | .
CAWSSPGGLTGELFF | TGTGCCTGGAGTTCCCCCGGAGGGCTTACCGGGGAGCTGTTTTTT | TRBV30 | once | TRBJ2-2 | .
CASSLGQGTGYEQYF | TGTGCCAGCAGCTTGGGACAGGGGACCGGGTACGAGCAGTACTTC | TRBV5-6 | . | TRBJ2-7 | TRBD1
CASSPYAGASEGHF | TGTGCCAGCTCACCCTATGCAGGGGCCTCCGAAGGCCACTTT | TRBV18 | . | TRBJ1-6 | .
CASSLSSGHSYEQYF | TGTGCCAGCAGTCTGAGTAGCGGGCATTCCTACGAGCAGTACTTC | TRBV6-6 | . | TRBJ2-7 | TRBD2
CASSLAGQGAAYEQYF | TGTGCCAGCAGCTTGGCGGGACAGGGGGCCGCCTACGAGCAGTACTTC | TRBV7-8 | . | TRBJ2-7 | TRBD1
CASSSSDSYEQYF | TGTGCCAGCAGTTCCTCGGACTCCTACGAGCAGTACTTC | TRBV28 | few | TRBJ2-7 | .
CASSPAGAQRGTGELFF | TGTGCCAGCAGCCCCGCCGGGGCCCAACGTGGGACCGGGGAGCTGTTTTTT | TRBV28 | . | TRBJ2-2 | .
CSVVIGDGNSPLHF | TGCAGCGTTGTTATTGGGGATGGGAATTCACCCCTCCACTTT | TRBV29-1 | few | TRBJ1-6 | .
CASSGGGVADTQYF | TGTGCCAGCAGTGGCGGGGGAGTTGCAGATACGCAGTATTTT | TRBV6-1 | few | TRBJ2-3 | TRBD2
CASSLVGPTGYTF | TGTGCCAGCAGCTTAGTAGGACCCACGGGCTACACCTTC | TRBV7-2 | . | TRBJ1-2 | .
CASRGGTSGYNEQFF | TGTGCCAGCAGGGGGGGGACTAGCGGCTACAATGAGCAGTTCTTC | TRBV6-5 | few | TRBJ2-1 | TRBD2
CASSLGGRTAYNEQFF | TGTGCCAGCAGCTTAGGAGGTCGGACCGCCTACAATGAGCAGTTCTTC | TRBV11-3 | . | TRBJ2-1 | .
CASSQAASDDEQFF | TGCGCCAGCAGCCAAGCCGCCAGTGACGATGAGCAGTTCTTC | TRBV4-3 | . | TRBJ2-1 | .
CASSEPTGTETQYF | TGTGCCAGCAGTGAACCGACAGGGACCGAGACCCAGTACTTC | TRBV25-1 | few | TRBJ2-5 | TRBD1
CASSVLDLPTYNEQFF | TGTGCCAGCAGCGTCCTGGACTTACCTACCTACAATGAGCAGTTCTTC | TRBV9 | few | TRBJ2-1 | .
CASSLLPDSSYEQYF | TGTGCCAGCAGTCTACTCCCGGACAGCTCCTACGAGCAGTACTTC | TRBV27 | . | TRBJ2-7 | .
CASSFLAGGTIAKNIQYF | TGTGCCAGCAGCTTCCTAGCGGGGGGCACCATAGCCAAAAACATTCAGTACTTC | TRBV11-2 | few | TRBJ2-4 | TRBD2
CASSEGGSASTDTQYF | TGTGCCAGCAGTGAAGGGGGCAGTGCTAGCACAGATACGCAGTATTTT | TRBV6-1 | few | TRBJ2-3 | .
CAWSREGAALTDTQYF | TGTGCCTGGAGTCGGGAAGGGGCCGCACTCACAGATACGCAGTATTTT | TRBV30 | few | TRBJ2-3 | .
CASSPRTSLEANTGELFF | TGCGCCAGCAGCCCTAGGACATCTCTGGAGGCGAACACCGGGGAGCTGTTTTTT | TRBV4-3 | . | TRBJ2-2 | .
CASSIMEYGYTF | TGTGCCAGTAGTATAATGGAGTATGGCTACACCTTC | TRBV19 | few | TRBJ1-2 | .